This T cell receptor beta chain is drawn from a study of response to subunit inactivated influenza vaccine. Study-wide results and caveats: The authors put forward the suggestion that each seasonal influenza vaccination may bring in only a limited number of new T cells.

There are 14 residues in the CDR3. Looked up from germline, CDR1 is LGHNA and CDR2 is YNFKEQ. The V end was cut by 0 bases, the J end by 3 bases, with 9 bases between. This clonotype came up a few times. Its antigen is unknown. TCRdb fed the RT-PCR reads into MiXCR, producing one record per CDR3 protein. The sample shows roughly 630,000 distinct CDR3 sequences, 12% to 15% of them seen only once. Source: PBMCs from blood, taken approximately 15 days before vaccination. The V gene is TRBV4-2, the J gene TRBJ2-7; tentative D call: TRBD1 (5 bases). The source of this sequence is a man between 45 and 60 years old who received an inactivated influenza vaccine. The CDR3 nucleotides read TGTGCCAGCAGCCAAGATGCAGGGCGCTACGAGCAGTACTTC. Translating it yields CASSQDAGRYEQYF.